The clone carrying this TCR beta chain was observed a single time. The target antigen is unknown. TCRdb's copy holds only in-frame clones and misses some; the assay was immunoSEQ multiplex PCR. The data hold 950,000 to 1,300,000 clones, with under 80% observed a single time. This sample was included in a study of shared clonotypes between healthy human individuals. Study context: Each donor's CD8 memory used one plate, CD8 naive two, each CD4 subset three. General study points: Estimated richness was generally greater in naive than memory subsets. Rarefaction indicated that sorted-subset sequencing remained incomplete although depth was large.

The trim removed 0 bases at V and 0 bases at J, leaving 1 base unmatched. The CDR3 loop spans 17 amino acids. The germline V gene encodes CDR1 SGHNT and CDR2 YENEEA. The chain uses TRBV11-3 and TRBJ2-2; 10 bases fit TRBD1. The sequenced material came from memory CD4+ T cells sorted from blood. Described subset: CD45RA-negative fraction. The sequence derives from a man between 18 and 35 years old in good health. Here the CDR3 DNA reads TGTGCCAGCAGCTTAGATGGGACAGGGGCGAACACCGGGGAGCTGTTTTTT. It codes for CASSLDGTGANTGELFF.